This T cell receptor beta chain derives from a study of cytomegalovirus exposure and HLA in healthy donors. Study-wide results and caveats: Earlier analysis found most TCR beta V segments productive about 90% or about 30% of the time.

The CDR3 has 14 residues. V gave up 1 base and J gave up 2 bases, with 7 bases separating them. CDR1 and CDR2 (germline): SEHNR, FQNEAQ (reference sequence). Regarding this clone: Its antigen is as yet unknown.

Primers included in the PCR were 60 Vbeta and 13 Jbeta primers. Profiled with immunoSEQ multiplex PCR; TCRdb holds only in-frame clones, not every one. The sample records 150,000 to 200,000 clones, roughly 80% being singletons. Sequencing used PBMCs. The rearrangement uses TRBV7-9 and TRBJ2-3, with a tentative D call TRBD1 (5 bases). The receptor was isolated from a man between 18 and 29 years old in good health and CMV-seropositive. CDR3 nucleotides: TGTGCCAGCAGCTTAGAGGGGAACACAGATACGCAGTATTTT. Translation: CASSLEGNTDTQYF.